This T cell receptor beta chain originates from a study of blood T cell repertoires in COVID-19. With 5 bases removed from V and 6 bases from J, the gap between germline ends came to 13 bases. The CDR3 loop spans 12 amino acids. The germline gives CDR1 GTSNPN, CDR2 SVGIG (reference sequence). TCRdb's copy holds only in-frame clones and misses some; the assay was immunoSEQ multiplex PCR. Of 150,000 to 200,000 clones in the sample, more than 85% were seen once. This TCR derives from a man aged 40-55 years with active or convalescent COVID-19. The sample comprised peripheral blood. The chain is built from TRBV30 and TRBJ1-2, with D possibly being TRBD1 (5 bases). The CDR3 here is CAWAGRGHGYTF. In DNA form, the CDR3 reads TGTGCCTGGGCCGGAAGGGGCCATGGCTACACCTTC.